A single sample is the source of the 10 T cell receptor beta chains below, sequenced in a study of shared T cell receptors in the human thymus. Assay: immunoSEQ multiplex PCR; the TCRdb copy retains only in-frame clones and omits some. The table records hundreds of thousands of clones, 78% of them present only once. These same records also appear under a second study, on human thymus T cells.

Material: thymocytes. The receptors come from a boy under three years old with a congenital heart defect.

The V call is TRBV18, the J call TRBJ2-3; the D is unclear. CDR1 and CDR2 from the germline V gene are KGHSH and LQKENI. V was trimmed by 3 bases and J by 3 bases, leaving 10 bases between them. The CDR3 totals 14 residues. In nucleotides, the CDR3 is TGTGCCAGCTCACCCGGAGCACCAACAGATACGCAGTATTTT. It codes for CASSPGAPTDTQYF.

The chain carries TRBV27 and TRBJ2-1; TRBD2 matches 8 bases. The V segment lost 5 bases and the J segment 7 bases; nucleotides outside the gene matches: 10. Per the germline V gene, CDR1 is MNHEY and CDR2 is SMNVEV (reference sequence). The CDR3 is 15 amino acids. This chain's CDR3 is CASSPLGLGSNEQFF. For the CDR3, the DNA is TGTGCCAGCAGTCCTCTGGGACTAGGTAGTAATGAGCAGTTCTTC.

The V call is TRBV30, the J call TRBJ2-3, with 10 bases lining up with TRBD2. The CDR3 loop spans 18 amino acids. CDR1 is GTSNPN and CDR2 is SVGIG in the germline V gene (reference sequence). The J segment lost 1 base and the V segment lost 2 bases, leaving 12 bases of the junction unmatched. CDR3 protein: CAWSNGLAGDGGTDTQYF. The CDR3 nucleotides are TGTGCCTGGAGTAACGGGCTAGCGGGAGATGGAGGCACAGATACGCAGTATTTT. The variable domain in full, completed from reference TRBV30 and TRBJ2-3, reads SQTIHQWPATLVQPVGSPLSLECTVEGTSNPNLYWYRQAAGRGLQLLFYSVGIGQISSEVPQNLSASRPQDRQFILSSKKLLLSDSGFYLCAWSNGLAGDGGTDTQYFGPGTRLTVL.

The CDR3 DNA reads TGTGCCACCAGCAGAGGGTCAGGGCGGACCTACAATGAGCAGTTCTTC. Translated, it gives CATSRGSGRTYNEQFF. This chain uses TRBV15 with TRBJ2-1; tentative D call: TRBD1 (5 bases). The CDR3 spans 16 residues. CDR1 is LNHNV and CDR2 is YYDKDF in the germline V gene (reference sequence). Trimming shortened V by 1 base and J by 2 bases, and 12 bases separated the two germline ends.

The chain recombines TRBV4-1 with TRBJ2-3, with D possibly being TRBD1 (6 bases). This CDR3 has 17 residues. Trimming removed 4 bases from V and 7 bases from J, with 24 bases in between. The germline V gene encodes CDR1 MGHRA and CDR2 YSYEKL. CDR3 region: CASSLAHRDKSGNTQYF. Written as DNA, the CDR3 is TGCGCCAGCAGCCTCGCACACCGGGACAAGTCGGGGAATACGCAGTATTTT.

The chain couples TRBV5-1 to TRBJ2-3; 10 bases are a match to TRBD2. This CDR3 is built from 17 residues. Trimming cost V 2 bases and J 5 bases; bases outside gene matches: 11. Germline V gene lookup returns CDR1 SGHRS and CDR2 YFSETQ. The CDR3 spells CASSFRTSGGAGDTQYF. The CDR3 nucleotides are TGCGCCAGCAGCTTCCGGACTAGCGGAGGGGCGGGAGATACGCAGTATTTT.

As DNA, the CDR3 is TGTGCCAGCAATAGACAGGGAGACGGGGGCTACACCTTC. Protein product: CASNRQGDGGYTF. The chain carries TRBV6-6 and TRBJ1-2; 7 positions agree with TRBD1. The CDR3 is 13 residues long. Germline assignment: CDR1 MNHNY and CDR2 SVGAGI (reference sequence). V was clipped by 7 bases and J by 8 bases; unmatched bases: 10.

This chain links TRBV29-1 with TRBJ2-1, with D possibly being TRBD2 (6 bases). This CDR3 has 10 amino acids. V was cut by 7 bases and J by 8 bases, with 9 bases left in between. Germline CDR1 and CDR2: SQVTM and ANQGSEA. The CDR3 nucleotides read TGCAGCGGGAGGGCCGATGAGCAGTTCTTC. Translated, it gives CSGRADEQFF.

The chain is built from TRBV19 and TRBJ1-5; D is perhaps TRBD1 (6 bases). The germline CDR1 and CDR2 sequences are LNHDA and SQIVND (reference sequence). The CDR3 is 15 residues long. Trimming took 5 bases from V and 4 from J, leaving 15 bases between them. CDR3 amino acids: CASSSRARGNQPQHF. The CDR3 region has the DNA TGTGCCAGTAGTTCCCGCGCTAGGGGGAATCAGCCCCAGCATTTT. The whole variable domain, remainder taken from reference TRBV19 and TRBJ1-5, is DGGITQSPKYLFRKEGQNVTLSCEQNLNHDAMYWYRQDPGQGLRLIYYSQIVNDFQKGDIAEGYSVSREKKESFPLTVTSAQKNPTAFYLCASSSRARGNQPQHFGDGTRLSIL.

The chain uses TRBV4-3 and TRBJ2-1; maybe TRBD2 (5 bases). Trimming took 2 bases from V and 2 from J, leaving 16 bases between them. Looked up from germline, CDR1 is LGHNA and CDR2 is YSLEER. The length of the CDR3 is 17 residues. The DNA of the CDR3 is TGCGCCAGCAGCCAAAGACCCACTACTAGTACCTACAATGAGCAGTTCTTC. Encoded protein: CASSQRPTTSTYNEQFF.